This paragraph covers one TCR beta chain sequence. Its cognate antigen has yet to be identified. The input lacks base qualities; no much larger clone sits a single base away. The immunoSEQ Assay, a bias-controlled multiplex PCR, was used to amplify TCRbeta CDR3 regions from genomic DNA. As for the authors' bioinformatics: Within the assay, amplification of reference gene primers was used to estimate how many nucleated cells each sample contained. To quantify the absolute abundance of each unique TCRbeta CDR3 rearrangement, sequence reads were collapsed and filtered. For each sample, productive Simpson clonality was calculated by taking the square root of Simpson's diversity index across productive rearrangements. TCRdb took over this immuneACCESS table, retaining in-frame rearrangements with V and J assigned. Such tables are incomplete; in checked studies, under half of the missing clones stem from an unresolved V gene, and the remainder is unexplained. V, J and clone size are those of that table, while D and trimming were read from the DNA. The sample contains 65,000 to 95,000 clones, roughly 90% of them found a single time. 2.6% of the sample is in the top ten clones.

The data derive from a study of blood T cell repertoires in COVID-19 (dated by TCRdb to the early 2020s). With regard to the full study: Samples covering the acute and convalescent phases of COVID-19 were provided by collaborators in the United States, Italy and Spain. Nearly every sample came with metadata listing a de-identified subject ID, COVID-19 status, age in years and sex. The repertoires were made available in a free public database intended to serve as a resource for research on the immune response to SARS-CoV-2. Subjects who had been exposed to COVID-19, were actively infected with it, or had recovered from it provided the deeply sampled blood TCRbeta repertoires that made up the dataset. HLA class I and class II types, where available, came from metadata supplied by the sample provider rather than from assay-based typing. The prospective study material was composed of cDNA or gDNA derived from T cells, B-cell-depleted T cells, or PBMCs. Samples were obtained from the ongoing ImmuneRACE study (first 160 participants) and from some 1,200 subjects provided by 6 global collaborators. Paper-wide results and their limitations: The amount of clinical and demographic metadata varied by source and participant and was provided uncurated.

The germline V gene encodes CDR1 GTSNPN and CDR2 SVGIG (reference sequence). Trimming removed 0 bases from V and 5 bases from J; the gene matches leave 6 bases unexplained. Counted from cysteine to phenylalanine, this CDR3 has 14 amino acids. Here the CDR3 DNA is all that survives: 42 bases in frame from base 1. At one collaborating source in Seattle, patients were enrolled during active infection and were followed longitudinally through the course of disease. Collaborating institutions collected whole blood in K2EDTA tubes following their own protocols. For TCRbeta analysis, collaborators shipped samples as frozen whole blood, isolated PBMCs, or DNA extracted from either of those sample types.

The sample consisted of peripheral blood. Here the chain combines TRBV30 and TRBJ2-5; 7 nucleotides in the junction match TRBD2. This receptor was taken from a man in his forties or fifties with COVID-19, enrolled during active disease. The sequenced DNA is TGTGCCTGGAGTGTCGGGGGGATCGGGGAGACCCAGTACTTC. Its coded protein is CAWSVGGIGETQYF.